What follows describes a single T cell receptor beta chain. Its target is unknown. TCRdb recomputed calls from the 5' RACE reads with MiXCR, one row per CDR3 protein. This sample carries 200,000 to 300,000 distinct CDR3 sequences, roughly a sixth of them seen once, and the ten largest clones take 20% to 25%. The data originate from a study of T-cell memory formation after mild COVID-19. General observations from the study: Mainly in CM and EM were contracting CD4+ clones; CD8+ were in EMRA.

Sequencing was performed on PBMCs or a T cell subset sorted from them (not recorded which). The sequence came from a man aged 18 to 29 who had mild COVID-19 (a few samples of this study predate the infection). Cell type and time point are not known.

The CDR3 coding sequence is TGCAGCGCAGGGGGAATGGACTATGGCTACACCTTC. This gives the protein CSAGGMDYGYTF. V and J are TRBV29-1 and TRBJ1-2, with TRBD1 matching 7 bases. This CDR3 has 12 amino acids. Unmatched junction bases numbered 5, after V lost 7 bases and J lost 3 bases. Per germline, CDR1 SQVTM and CDR2 ANQGSEA.